The T cell receptor (beta chain) under discussion was sequenced for a study of blood T cell repertoires in COVID-19. The overall study: COVID-19 samples from acute and convalescent phases originated in the United States, Italy and Spain.

The CDR3 is made up of 15 amino acids. V was pared by 4 bases and J by 3 bases, with 5 bases of the junction left unmatched. The V gene's germline CDR1 is SGHRS and CDR2 YFSETQ. Per the original data handling: By means of reference gene primer amplification, nucleated cell counts were estimated. The assay was immunoSEQ multiplex PCR, and TCRdb's table has in-frame clones only and misses some. V, J and clone size derive from that table, while D and trimming were established from the DNA sequence. Here the sample spans 400,000 or so clones, about nine tenths being singletons. Study members were between roughly 18 and 90 years old and lived in 20 to 30 US regions.

Sequenced sample: PBMCs or T cells enriched from blood (not recorded which). This TCR came from a man aged 18 to 29 who had recovered from COVID-19. The chain has TRBV5-1 and TRBJ2-1; 9 bases match TRBD2. The CDR3 DNA reads TGCGCCAGCAGCCCCAGCGGGGGGTTCTACAATGAGCAGTTCTTC. Its translation: CASSPSGGFYNEQFF.